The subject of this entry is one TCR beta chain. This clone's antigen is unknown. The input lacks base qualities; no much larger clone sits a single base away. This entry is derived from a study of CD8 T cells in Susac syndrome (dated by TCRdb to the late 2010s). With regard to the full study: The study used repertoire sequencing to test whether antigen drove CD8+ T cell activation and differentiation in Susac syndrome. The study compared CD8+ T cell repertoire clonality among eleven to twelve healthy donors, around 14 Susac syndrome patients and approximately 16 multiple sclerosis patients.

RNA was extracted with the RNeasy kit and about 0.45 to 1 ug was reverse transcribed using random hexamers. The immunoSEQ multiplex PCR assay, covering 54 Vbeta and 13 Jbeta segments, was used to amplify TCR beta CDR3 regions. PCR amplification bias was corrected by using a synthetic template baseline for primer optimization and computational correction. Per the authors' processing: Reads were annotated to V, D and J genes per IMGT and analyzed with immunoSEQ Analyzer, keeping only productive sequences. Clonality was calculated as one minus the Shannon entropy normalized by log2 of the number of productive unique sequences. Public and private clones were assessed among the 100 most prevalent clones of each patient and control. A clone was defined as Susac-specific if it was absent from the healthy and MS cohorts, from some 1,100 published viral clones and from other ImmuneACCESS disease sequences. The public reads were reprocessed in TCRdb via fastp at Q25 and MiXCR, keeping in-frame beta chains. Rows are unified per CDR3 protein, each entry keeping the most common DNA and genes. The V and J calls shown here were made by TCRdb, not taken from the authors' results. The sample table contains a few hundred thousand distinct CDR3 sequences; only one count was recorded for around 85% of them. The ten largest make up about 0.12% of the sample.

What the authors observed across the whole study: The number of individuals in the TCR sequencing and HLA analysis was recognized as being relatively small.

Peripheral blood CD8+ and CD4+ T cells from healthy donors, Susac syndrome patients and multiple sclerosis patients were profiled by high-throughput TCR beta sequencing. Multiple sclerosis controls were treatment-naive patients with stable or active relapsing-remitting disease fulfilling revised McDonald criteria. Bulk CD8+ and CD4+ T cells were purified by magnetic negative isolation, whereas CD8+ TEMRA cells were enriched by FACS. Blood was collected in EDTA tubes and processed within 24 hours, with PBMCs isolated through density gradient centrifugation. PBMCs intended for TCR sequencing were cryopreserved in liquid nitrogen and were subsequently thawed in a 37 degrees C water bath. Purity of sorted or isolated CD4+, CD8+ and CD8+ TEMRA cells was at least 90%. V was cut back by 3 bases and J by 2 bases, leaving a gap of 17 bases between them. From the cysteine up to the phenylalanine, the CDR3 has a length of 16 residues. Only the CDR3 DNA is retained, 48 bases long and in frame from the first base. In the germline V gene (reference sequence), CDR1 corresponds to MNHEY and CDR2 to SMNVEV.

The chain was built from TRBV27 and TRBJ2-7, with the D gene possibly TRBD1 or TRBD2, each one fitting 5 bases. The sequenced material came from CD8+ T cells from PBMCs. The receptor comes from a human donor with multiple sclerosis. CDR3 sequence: CASSFFIGAAPYEQYF. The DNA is TGTGCCAGCAGTTTCTTCATCGGGGCGGCTCCCTACGAGCAGTACTTC.